The TCR beta chain described here comes from a study of control samples from healthy donors and cancer patients. TCRdb keeps only in-frame clones here, not all; method: immunoSEQ multiplex PCR. The data contain some 82,000 clones, about 89% of them singletons. Trimming stripped 3 bases from V and 4 bases from J, with 8 bases between. The CDR3 runs 13 residues. The sequence derives from a man between 50 and 59 years old in good health. The V call is TRBV12-3 or TRBV12-4, the J call TRBJ2-3, with no clear D. Sequencing used blood. CDR3 residues: CASSFSGPDTQYF. The CDR3 DNA follows: TGTGCCAGCAGTTTTAGTGGACCAGATACGCAGTATTTT.